The clone carrying this T cell receptor (beta chain) was counted many times. This sample stems from a study of regulatory T cells in long-lasting Graves disease. Study at large: Antithyroid drug use was under 3 months in newly diagnosed Graves' patients.

Time point here: newly diagnosed GD, antithyroid drugs for less than 3 months. The authors made the TCR library using RNA they extracted from PBMCs. HTBI primers from iRepertoire and Arm-PCR of CDR3 regions yielded the TCR beta libraries. TCRdb itself ran the multiplex PCR reads through MiXCR, one entry per CDR3 protein. Here the sample spans roughly 360,000 distinct CDR3 sequences, 12% being singletons. The same sample was also used in a study of T cells in Graves' hyperthyroidism and ophthalmopathy. That investigation notes: From stable hyperthyroidism, ophthalmopathy was separated by a 13 V-J model.

This receptor was obtained from a woman under 30 with Graves disease. Material: peripheral blood mononuclear cells (PBMCs), obtained at new diagnosis, from a patient treated with antithyroid drugs.

The CDR3 nucleotides read TGTGCCAGCAGTTTAATAGGGGGGCTTGGCACAGATACGCAGTATTTT. This codes for CASSLIGGLGTDTQYF. V usage is TRBV28 and J usage is TRBJ2-3; D could derive from TRBD1 or TRBD2 (6 bases each). V shed 2 bases and J shed 1 base, with 13 bases lying between them. CDR3 length equals 16 residues. The germline gives CDR1 MDHEN, CDR2 SYDVKM.